This T cell receptor (beta chain) originates from a study of T cell responses to AZD1222 COVID-19 vaccine. Study-wide findings and caveats: After two AZD1222 doses, spike-specific TCR breadth and depth rose versus day 0. At 160-218 and 743-854, vaccine-associated CD4 TCRs were dominant, and they spanned spike. The donor group comprised mostly white British people and more females; the analysis possibly underestimated clonal diversity.

The table came from immunoSEQ multiplex PCR; TCRdb's copy has only in-frame clones and leaves some out. The table records 95,000 to 110,000 clones, 90% to 95% of them present only once. The CDR3 has 12 residues. The V and J ends lost 2 bases and 1 base respectively, with 0 bases between them. CDR1 SGDLS and CDR2 YYNGEE come from the germline V gene. Points on this clone: Antigen specificity is unknown. Within the sample, other DNA sequences also encode this same CDR3.

The chain has TRBV9 and TRBJ2-2; D unresolved. The sequencing here drew on peripheral blood, taken on day 0 of AZD1222 vaccination. The TCR sequence derives from an adult in good health. CDR3 in DNA: TGTGCCAGCAGCGTGAACACCGGGGAGCTGTTTTTT. As protein: CASSVNTGELFF.